The 17 T cell receptor beta chains given below trace back to one sample, sequenced in a study of spatial heterogeneity in lung cancer. Described time point: sample taken at primary tumor resection. From tumor, nontumor lung or frozen PBMC, whole RNA was taken unsorted for sequencing. One entry per CDR3 protein results from TCRdb running MiXCR on the 5' RACE reads. Here the sample spans 90,000 or so distinct CDR3 sequences, roughly 10% being singletons. Sequenced here: PBMCs, sampled at surgery. These receptors came from a male donor with early-stage non-small cell lung cancer.

This clonotype was seen ten or more times. This chain uses TRBV18 with TRBJ2-4; D perhaps matches TRBD2 (6 bases). Germline V lookup: CDR1 KGHSH, CDR2 LQKENI. With 3 bases removed from V and 4 bases from J, the gap between germline ends came to 10 bases. The CDR3 loop spans 14 amino acids. The CDR3 bases are TGTGCCAGCTCACCCGGGGGTTTAAAAAACATTCAGTACTTC. Its protein is CASSPGGLKNIQYF.

The V call is TRBV7-2, the J call TRBJ1-1; 7 nucleotides line up with TRBD1. Germline lookup yields CDR1 SGHTA and CDR2 FQGNSA. V lost 5 bases and J lost 5; bases outside the gene matches: 8. CDR3 length: 14 amino acids. In DNA, the CDR3 is TGTGCCAGCAGCCGCGACAGGGTTGGGACTGAAGCTTTCTTT. This sequence encodes CASSRDRVGTEAFF. Supplemented by reference TRBV7-2 and TRBJ1-1, the full variable domain reads GAGVSQSPSNKVTEKGKDVELRCDPISGHTALYWYRQSLGQGLEFLIYFQGNSAPDKSGLPSDRFSAERTGGSVSTLTIQRTQQEDSAVYLCASSRDRVGTEAFFGQGTRLTVV.

This clonotype was observed a handful of times. The chain links TRBV5-1 to TRBJ2-1, with D unclear. V lost 2 bases and J 0 bases, leaving 6 bases between the germline ends. This CDR3 is built from 14 residues. CDR1 SGHRS and CDR2 YFSETQ come from the germline V gene. For the CDR3, the DNA is TGCGCCAGCAGCTTATCCTTCTCCTACAATGAGCAGTTCTTC. Its translation is CASSLSFSYNEQFF.

This clonotype was counted ten times or more. This rearrangement joins TRBV6-1 to TRBJ2-1; TRBD2 matches at 12 bases. Per the germline V gene, CDR1 is MNHNS and CDR2 is SASEGT. V lost 5 bases to trimming and J lost 3 bases; unmatched junction nucleotides: 5. The CDR3 covers 16 residues. This chain's CDR3 is CASSLRTSGNYNEQFF. The CDR3 bases are TGTGCCAGCAGTCTACGGACTAGCGGGAACTACAATGAGCAGTTCTTC.

This chain connects TRBV9 to TRBJ2-2; 11 positions agree with TRBD2. This CDR3 has 18 amino acids. The germline CDR1 and CDR2 sequences are SGDLS and YYNGEE. Trimming took 0 bases from V and 5 from J; bases not matched to a gene: 9. The CDR3 sequence: CASSVETSGGYGTGELFF. CDR3 nucleotide sequence: TGTGCCAGCAGCGTAGAAACTAGCGGGGGCTACGGGACCGGGGAGCTGTTTTTT.

The genes are TRBV28 and TRBJ1-1; D possibly corresponds to TRBD1 (6 bases). Trimming took 3 bases from V and 6 from J, leaving 20 bases between them. Germline V gives CDR1 MDHEN, CDR2 SYDVKM. The CDR3 is 16 amino acids. The CDR3 DNA reads TGTGCCAGCAGTTTGTCGGGGGAAACAGGGATCGCTGAAGCTTTCTTT. This gives the protein CASSLSGETGIAEAFF.

In this sample, this clonotype turned up many times. CDR3 coding DNA: TGTGCCAGCAGTAAAGACAGGGCCCGCACAGATACGCAGTATTTT. Translation: CASSKDRARTDTQYF. The chain is built from TRBV6-2 or TRBV6-3 and TRBJ2-3; 7 nucleotides align to TRBD1. Germline V gives CDR1 MNHEY, CDR2 SVGEGT. After removal of 5 bases from V and 1 base from J, the junction contained 6 bases not matched to a gene. There are 15 residues in the CDR3.

There are a few counts of this clonotype. As DNA, the CDR3 is TGTGCCAGCAGTTACCCCGGGTTACTCACTGAAGCTTTCTTT. Amino acid sequence: CASSYPGLLTEAFF. The J gene is TRBJ1-1, the V gene TRBV6-5; D call uncertain. Germline lookup yields CDR1 MNHEY and CDR2 SVGAGI. The length of the CDR3 is 14 residues. V lost 2 bases and J lost 4, with 11 bases in between.

This clonotype was recorded many times. This sequence joins TRBV20-1 and TRBJ1-2; 8 bases line up with TRBD1. Per the germline V gene, CDR1 is DFQATT and CDR2 is SNEGSKA (reference sequence). The CDR3 totals 16 residues. With 3 bases clipped from V and 3 bases from J, the junction kept 12 bases outside the gene matches. CDR3 sequence (DNA): TGCAGTGCTAGGGCCCACGGTGGACAGGGAGACTATGGCTACACCTTC. It translates to CSARAHGGQGDYGYTF.

V is TRBV12-2 and J is TRBJ2-1; the table's D call of TRBD2 was not tested on the DNA. TRBV12-2 is described as a pseudogene. This CDR3 region has 17 residues. The CDR3, as DNA: TGTGCAAGTCGCCAGGGACTAGCGGGAGGGCGCTACAATGAGCAGTTCTTC. It specifies CASRQGLAGGRYNEQFF.

This clonotype was seen at least ten times. The chain employs TRBV6-1 and TRBJ2-5; 9 bases line up with TRBD2. V lost 8 bases, J lost 4 bases, and 11 bases stayed unmatched. CDR1 and CDR2 (germline): MNHNS, SASEGT. The CDR3 spans 15 residues. CDR3 protein: CASVFKRGVGETQYF. The DNA for the CDR3 is TGTGCCAGCGTCTTCAAGCGGGGGGTAGGAGAGACCCAGTACTTC.

This clonotype was counted a few times. The rearrangement uses TRBV20-1 and TRBJ2-7; no firm D call. CDR1 and CDR2 (germline): DFQATT, SNEGSKA (reference sequence). Deletions cut 3 bases from V and 4 bases from J, with 10 bases between. The CDR3 is made up of 12 amino acids. Written as DNA, the CDR3 is TGCAGTGCTAGGTTCCAAGTGTACGAGCAGTACTTC. This gives the protein CSARFQVYEQYF.

This clonotype came up many times. J is TRBJ2-2 and V is TRBV29-1, with D possibly being TRBD2 (5 bases). This CDR3 has 12 residues. With 3 bases removed from V and 4 bases from J, the gap between germline ends came to 6 bases. The germline CDR1 and CDR2 sequences are SQVTM and ANQGSEA. CDR3 in amino acids: CSVDEGTGELFF. The CDR3 DNA reads TGCAGCGTTGACGAGGGCACCGGGGAGCTGTTTTTT.

This clonotype has just a few counts. The chain has TRBV29-1 and TRBJ2-7; D gene uncertain. Germline V gives CDR1 SQVTM, CDR2 ANQGSEA. This CDR3 region has 10 residues. The ends were cut back, 7 bases at V and 6 bases at J, with 10 bases in the middle. This CDR3 is CSARLGEQYF. In DNA, the CDR3 is TGCAGCGCTCGTTTGGGCGAGCAGTACTTC.

A few counts support this clonotype. The chain has TRBV6-5 and TRBJ1-1, with 7 bases identical to TRBD1. Trimming cost V 5 bases and J 3 bases; bases outside gene matches: 3. Germline CDR1 reads MNHEY; CDR2 reads SVGAGI. The CDR3 contains 13 residues. The CDR3 bases are TGTGCCAGCAGTGGACAGGTTGACACTGAAGCTTTCTTT. Its protein product is CASSGQVDTEAFF.

The chain employs TRBV7-2 and TRBJ2-3; no definite D call. Germline CDR1 and CDR2: SGHTA and FQGNSA. Trimming took 5 bases from V and 0 from J, leaving 12 bases between them. The CDR3 sequence is 15 residues long. DNA of the CDR3: TGTGCCAGCAGCCCCTATCCGACTAGCACAGATACGCAGTATTTT. The encoded protein is CASSPYPTSTDTQYF.

The V call is TRBV28, the J call TRBJ1-1; 10 positions match TRBD1. Germline trimming cut 10 bases from V and 4 bases from J; bases unmatched to any gene: 9. This CDR3 is built from 14 residues. CDR1 and CDR2 from the germline V gene are MDHEN and SYDVKM. CDR3 nucleotide sequence: TGTGCCACTTTGACAGGGGGCGCGAGCACTGAAGCTTTCTTT. Its protein is CATLTGGASTEAFF.